A single sample gave rise to the 18 T cell receptor beta chains below, sequenced in a study of T cell responses to AZD1222 COVID-19 vaccine. Profiling relied on immunoSEQ multiplex PCR, and the TCRdb table lists in-frame clones only, not all of them. The sample includes tens of thousands of clones, 70% to 90% of them seen just once. Sequencing was performed on peripheral blood, taken on day 0 of AZD1222 vaccination. The receptors were sampled from an adult in good health.

This rearrangement joins TRBV23-1 to TRBJ1-3, with a weak D call TRBD1 (6 bases). TRBV23-1 is classed as an ORF, of uncertain function. The V and J ends lost 6 bases and 4 bases respectively, with 13 bases between them. This CDR3 contains 14 residues. The CDR3 here is CASRQGRLGNTIYF. In nucleotides, the CDR3 is TGCGCCAGCAGACAGGGCCGCTTAGGAAACACCATATATTTT.

The V call is TRBV15, the J call TRBJ2-7; maybe TRBD1 (6 bases). The V end lost 8 bases, the J end lost 7 bases, and 21 bases lay between the germline ends. CDR1 is LNHNV and CDR2 is YYDKDF in the germline V gene (reference sequence). There are 14 residues in the CDR3. CDR3 DNA sequence: TGTGCCACCGCGGATTTACAGGGCCCGGGAGAGCAGTACTTC. Translated: CATADLQGPGEQYF.

CDR3 sequence (DNA): TGTGCCAGCAGCCAAGAATACCAGGCGGCCCCAGGAAATCAGCCCCAGCATTTT. Translated, it gives CASSQEYQAAPGNQPQHF. This chain joins TRBV4-2 and TRBJ1-5; D is uncertain. Germline V CDR1 and CDR2: LGHNA, YNFKEQ. The V and J ends lost 0 bases and 4 bases respectively, with 19 bases between them. CDR3 size: 18 residues.

The V call is TRBV5-6, the J call TRBJ2-7; TRBD2 agrees at 11 bases. Germline V gene sequence: CDR1 SGHDT, CDR2 YYEEEE. The CDR3 covers 16 residues. The ends lost 0 bases at V and 6 bases at J; junction bases unmatched: 8. For the CDR3, the DNA is TGTGCCAGCAGCTTGGCCCTAGCGGGGGGTTTTCTCGAGCAGTACTTC. Translated, it gives CASSLALAGGFLEQYF.

The chain couples TRBV4-1 to TRBJ1-5; D remains unclear. V was cut by 4 bases and J by 8 bases, with 12 bases left in between. The CDR3 sequence is 13 residues long. Looked up from germline, CDR1 is MGHRA and CDR2 is YSYEKL. CDR3 residues: CASSRAIPEPQHF. In DNA, the CDR3 is TGCGCCAGCAGCCGGGCCATCCCGGAGCCCCAGCATTTT.

This chain connects TRBV7-9 to TRBJ2-3; 9 bases agree with TRBD1. CDR3 length: 17 residues. Looked up from germline, CDR1 is SEHNR and CDR2 is FQNEAQ (reference sequence). V shed 3 bases and J 6 bases; nucleotides not matched to a gene: 13. The CDR3 DNA follows: TGTGCCAGCAGCTTCTCCGGGGGGACAGGGAGCATGGATACGCAGTATTTT. Protein sequence: CASSFSGGTGSMDTQYF.

The V gene is TRBV19, the J gene TRBJ1-5; TRBD1 is a possible D gene (6 bases). The CDR3 is 13 amino acids. Germline CDR1 is LNHDA and CDR2 is SQIVND (reference sequence). Trimming left V 9 bases short and J 1 base short, with 10 bases between. The CDR3 here is CASRQESNQPQHF. The CDR3 bases are TGTGCCAGCAGACAGGAGAGCAATCAGCCCCAGCATTTT.

The V call is TRBV28, the J call TRBJ2-2; D gene unclear. The CDR3 is 14 residues long. Looked up from germline, CDR1 is MDHEN and CDR2 is SYDVKM. Deletions cut 11 bases from V and 6 bases from J, with 19 bases between. The CDR3 DNA reads as TGTGCCGGCGGAGACTTAATGAGCGCCGGGGAGCTGTTTTTT. It codes for CAGGDLMSAGELFF. Combining the CDR3 with reference TRBV28 and TRBJ2-2 gives the whole variable domain DVKVTQSSRYLVKRTGEKVFLECVQDMDHENMFWYRQDPGLGLRLIYFSYDVKMKEKGDIPEGYSVSREKKERFSLILESASTNQTSMYLCAGGDLMSAGELFFGEGSRLTVL.

V gene TRBV9 combines with J gene TRBJ2-1, with D perhaps matching TRBD2 (5 bases). The CDR3 has 16 residues. CDR1 and CDR2 from the germline V gene are SGDLS and YYNGEE. V was cut by 2 bases and J by 0 bases, with 12 bases left in between. The CDR3 here is CASSVGGFSSYNEQFF. CDR3 in DNA: TGTGCCAGCAGCGTTGGAGGATTTAGCTCCTACAATGAGCAGTTCTTC.

The chain carries TRBV10-1 and TRBJ1-1; no clear D gene. Germline-derived CDR1 and CDR2 are WNHNN and SYGVQD (reference sequence). Trimming pared 2 bases from V and 0 bases from J, leaving 4 bases between. CDR3 length equals 13 residues. The DNA of the CDR3 is TGCGCCAGCAGTGAGGGGTTGAACACTGAAGCTTTCTTT. It translates to CASSEGLNTEAFF.

The chain links TRBV19 to TRBJ1-6; TRBD1 matches at 9 bases. CDR3 length: 15 amino acids. CDR1 is LNHDA, CDR2 SQIVND, per germline (reference sequence). V trimming: 9 bases; J trimming: 8 bases; junction bases outside the gene matches: 11. The chain's CDR3 is CASKTGDRVDSPLHF. The CDR3 DNA reads as TGTGCCAGCAAGACAGGGGACAGGGTGGATTCACCCCTCCACTTT. Full variable domain (remainder filled in from reference TRBV19 and TRBJ1-6): DGGITQSPKYLFRKEGQNVTLSCEQNLNHDAMYWYRQDPGQGLRLIYYSQIVNDFQKGDIAEGYSVSREKKESFPLTVTSAQKNPTAFYLCASKTGDRVDSPLHFGNGTRLTVT.

On this clone: The junction does not match germline at one end; this may be a read error. The genes are TRBV7-7 and TRBJ2-2; 10 bases agree with TRBD1. The CDR3 length is 16 residues. CDR1 and CDR2 (germline): SSHAT, FNYEAQ (reference sequence). CDR3 region: CASSPRTGGATGELFF. CDR3 nucleotide sequence: TGTGCTAGCAGCCCCAGGACAGGGGGAGCGACCGGGGAGCTGTTTTTT.

This clone was found once. The J gene is TRBJ1-2, the V gene TRBV19; no clear D gene. V lost 7 bases to trimming and J lost 5 bases, with 11 bases between them. The germline V gene has CDR1 LNHDA and CDR2 SQIVND (reference sequence). The CDR3 length is 12 residues. This CDR3 reads CASMSGSYGYTF. DNA of the CDR3: TGTGCCAGTATGTCGGGGTCTTATGGCTACACCTTC.

The chain carries TRBV4-1 and TRBJ2-7, with 9 bases aligning to TRBD2. V lost 5 bases, J lost 0 bases, and 5 bases stayed unmatched. Germline assignment: CDR1 MGHRA and CDR2 YSYEKL. CDR3 length: 15 residues. In nucleotides, the CDR3 is TGCGCCAGCAGCGCGCATAGCGGGAGCTCCTACGAGCAGTACTTC. This gives the protein CASSAHSGSSYEQYF.

The rearrangement joins TRBV3-1 (or the pseudogene TRBV3-2) to TRBJ1-5; 8 positions agree with TRBD1. This CDR3 contains 16 residues. After removal of 3 bases from V and 3 bases from J, the junction contained 7 bases not matched to a gene. The germline CDR1 and CDR2 sequences are LGHDT and YNNKEL (reference sequence). The chain's CDR3 is CASSHVGTGLNQPQHF. As DNA, the CDR3 is TGTGCCAGCAGCCATGTCGGGACAGGTCTCAATCAGCCCCAGCATTTT.

This chain uses TRBV5-5 with TRBJ2-5, with D tentatively TRBD2 (5 bases). CDR1 SGHKS and CDR2 YYEKEE come from the germline V gene (reference sequence). This CDR3 is 14 amino acids long. Trimming took off 0 bases at V and 1 base at J, with 7 bases between the two ends. The CDR3 sequence is CASSLDRGQETQYF. In nucleotides, the CDR3 is TGTGCCAGCAGCTTGGACCGGGGCCAAGAGACCCAGTACTTC.

The chain joins TRBV9 to TRBJ2-3; D call uncertain. Deletions cut 7 bases from V and 9 bases from J, with 15 bases between. The CDR3 is 12 residues long. In germline, CDR1 is SGDLS, CDR2 YYNGEE. The CDR3 DNA reads TGTGCCAGCTCCCCGGCCCCGAGAACGCAGTATTTT. Protein product: CASSPAPRTQYF.

This clone was found a few times. The chain has TRBV30 and TRBJ1-3; a weak D match, TRBD1 (5 bases). This CDR3 has 14 amino acids. Germline V gene lookup returns CDR1 GTSNPN and CDR2 SVGIG (reference sequence). V lost 5 bases to trimming and J lost 0 bases, with 11 bases between them. CDR3: CAWVGGVSGNTIYF. The CDR3 DNA follows: TGTGCCTGGGTCGGAGGGGTCTCTGGAAACACCATATATTTT.